These 20 T cell receptor beta chains were sequenced from one sample in a study of shared clonotypes between healthy human individuals (dated by TCRdb to 2018 to 2020). Receptor amplification or capture employed the immunoSEQ multiplex PCR assay. Drawn from immuneACCESS, this table holds only the in-frame rearrangements with V and J called that TCRdb kept. Clones are partly lost; checked studies trace under half to an unresolved V gene and leave the rest unexplained. The sample table contains some 1.5 million clones; only one count was recorded for around 98% of them. The top ten hold roughly 0.42% of the sample. The sample taken for sequencing was naive CD4+ T cells sorted from blood. Read against the paper, the sample's cell subset or site label means: CD45RA+ positively selected. These receptors all stem from a man aged 30 to 39 in good health.

The chain carries TRBV6-1 and TRBJ2-1, with 7 bases aligning to TRBD2. The CDR3 has 15 amino acids. Per germline, CDR1 MNHNS and CDR2 SASEGT. With 8 bases clipped from V and 8 bases from J, the junction kept 15 bases outside the gene matches. CDR3 in DNA: TGTGCCAGCGGCGGGAGAACGTCGGTAAGTGATGAGCAGTTCTTC. This sequence encodes CASGGRTSVSDEQFF.

This chain uses TRBV20-1 with TRBJ2-7; no clear D. The CDR3 covers 11 residues. Germline V CDR1 and CDR2: DFQATT, SNEGSKA (reference sequence). Between the trimmed V and J ends, which lost 4 bases and 4 bases, there was a span of 8 bases. CDR3 residues: CSAIQTYEQYF. The CDR3 bases are TGCAGTGCTATTCAGACATACGAGCAGTACTTC.

This chain joins TRBV5-4 and TRBJ2-7; 8 bases are shared with TRBD1. This CDR3 spans 15 amino acids. Germline V gene data show CDR1 as SGHNT and CDR2 as YYREEE (reference sequence). J gave up 0 bases and V 4 bases, and 6 bases lay outside the gene matches. Written as DNA, the CDR3 is TGTGCCAGCAGCCCAGGGACAGGACGCTCCTACGAGCAGTACTTC. Translated, it gives CASSPGTGRSYEQYF.

This rearrangement joins TRBV7-9 to TRBJ2-2; TRBD1 or TRBD2 may be the D gene (5 bases each). The CDR3 has 14 amino acids. V was trimmed by 1 base and J by 5 bases, leaving 8 bases between them. In germline, CDR1 is SEHNR, CDR2 FQNEAQ (reference sequence). CDR3 coding DNA: TGTGCCAGCAGCTTAGGAGGGGTTACCGGGGAGCTGTTTTTT. It specifies CASSLGGVTGELFF. Variable domain in full (rest from reference TRBV7-9 and TRBJ2-2): DTGVSQNPRHKITKRGQNVTFRCDPISEHNRLYWYRQTLGQGPEFLTYFQNEAQLEKSRLLSDRFSAERPKGSFSTLEIQRTEQGDSAMYLCASSLGGVTGELFFGEGSRLTVL.

The chain has TRBV18 and TRBJ2-1; 9 nucleotides agree with TRBD2. Germline-derived CDR1 and CDR2 are KGHSH and LQKENI. Germline trimming cut 1 base from V and 10 bases from J; bases unmatched to any gene: 8. The CDR3 runs to 15 residues. The CDR3 region has the DNA TGTGCCAGCTCACCACGGGCGGGAGGGCCGGAAGAGCAGTTCTTC. Its translation: CASSPRAGGPEEQFF.

The rearrangement links TRBV10-3 to TRBJ1-5; D is ambiguous. Trimming cost V 4 bases and J 5 bases, with 9 bases left between them. CDR3 length equals 13 residues. Germline loops: CDR1 ENHRY, CDR2 SYGVKD. The CDR3 loop reads CAISGIMDQPQHF. CDR3 nucleotide sequence: TGTGCCATCAGTGGTATAATGGATCAGCCCCAGCATTTT.

V usage is TRBV9 and J usage is TRBJ2-3, with TRBD2 matching 9 bases. J was trimmed by 4 bases and V by 4 bases; bases with no gene match: 16. Per germline, CDR1 SGDLS and CDR2 YYNGEE. The CDR3 contains 18 residues. CDR3 in amino acids: CASSLRGGRADLADTQYF. The CDR3 DNA is TGTGCCAGCAGCTTACGGGGCGGGAGGGCCGATCTGGCAGATACGCAGTATTTT. Full variable domain (outside the CDR3, taken from reference TRBV9 and TRBJ2-3): DSGVTQTPKHLITATGQRVTLRCSPRSGDLSVYWYQQSLDQGLQFLIQYYNGEERAKGNILERFSAQQFPDLHSELNLSSLELGDSALYFCASSLRGGRADLADTQYFGPGTRLTVL.

The chain joins TRBV5-4 to TRBJ2-5; D gene uncertain. V was pared by 2 bases and J by 2 bases, with 7 bases between. Germline loops: CDR1 SGHNT, CDR2 YYREEE (reference sequence). The CDR3 has 13 amino acids. CDR3 residues: CASSLLGQETQYF. CDR3 sequence (DNA): TGTGCCAGCAGCTTATTGGGACAAGAGACCCAGTACTTC. Variable domain in full (rest from reference TRBV5-4 and TRBJ2-5): ETGVTQSPTHLIKTRGQQVTLRCSSQSGHNTVSWYQQALGQGPQFIFQYYREEENGRGNFPPRFSGLQFPNYSSELNVNALELDDSALYLCASSLLGQETQYFGPGTRLLVL.

The CDR3 sequence: CASTTDTYEQYF. The CDR3 DNA sequence: TGTGCCAGTACGACAGATACCTACGAGCAGTACTTC. This chain links TRBV7-9 with TRBJ2-7; D might be TRBD1 (5 bases). The CDR3 covers 12 residues. Deletions cut 9 bases from V and 2 bases from J, with 11 bases between. From germline, CDR1 is SEHNR and CDR2 FQNEAQ (reference sequence).

To note about this clone: At one end, the junction sequence differs from germline, possibly due to a read error. The chain carries TRBV6-4 and TRBJ2-5; no clear D. Germline V gene lookup returns CDR1 MRHNA and CDR2 SNTAGT. The CDR3 consists of 10 residues. Here the CDR3 DNA reads TGTGCCAGCAGTGACCCTCCGCCCCACTTC. It yields the protein CASSDPPPHF.

The chain combines TRBV7-2 with TRBJ1-2; TRBD1 agrees at 7 bases. Trimming cost V 11 bases and J 3 bases; bases outside gene matches: 9. This CDR3 has 13 residues. Germline V gene data show CDR1 as SGHTA and CDR2 as FQGNSA. CDR3 sequence (DNA): TGTGCCGGGAACAGGGGCATCGACTATGGCTACACCTTC. Translated: CAGNRGIDYGYTF.

This clone has just one count. The chain recombines TRBV7-9 with TRBJ2-7, with a tentative D call TRBD2 (5 bases). The CDR3 has 17 amino acids. Per the germline V gene, CDR1 is SEHNR and CDR2 is FQNEAQ (reference sequence). V was trimmed by 3 bases and J by 0 bases, leaving 18 bases between them. The chain's CDR3 is CASSFNQGSGSSYEQYF. The DNA for the CDR3 is TGTGCCAGCAGCTTCAACCAAGGGAGCGGCAGCTCCTACGAGCAGTACTTC.

V and J are TRBV27 and TRBJ1-5, with TRBD1 as a possible D gene (6 bases). The CDR3 is made up of 16 amino acids. V was cut by 3 bases and J by 1 base, with 13 bases left in between. CDR1 and CDR2 from the germline V gene are MNHEY and SMNVEV (reference sequence). The CDR3 loop reads CASSLGHPSSNQPQHF. The CDR3 nucleotides read TGTGCCAGCAGTTTGGGACACCCGTCGAGCAATCAGCCCCAGCATTTT.

V is TRBV7-3 and J is TRBJ2-1; D may be TRBD1 or TRBD2 (5 bases each). The CDR3 consists of 16 residues. V was shortened by 3 bases and J by 0 bases, with 12 bases between the two germline ends. Germline loops: CDR1 SGHTA, CDR2 FQGTGA. The CDR3 nucleotides are TGTGCCAGCAGCTTTGGGGGAGCCGTCTCCTACAATGAGCAGTTCTTC. It specifies CASSFGGAVSYNEQFF.

The chain joins TRBV7-6 to TRBJ2-5, with D perhaps matching TRBD1 (6 bases). This CDR3 spans 16 amino acids. Per the germline V gene, CDR1 is SGHVS and CDR2 is FNYEAQ. Trimming pared 2 bases from V and 3 bases from J, leaving 16 bases between. This chain's CDR3 is CASSLRVTGSKETQYF. DNA of the CDR3: TGTGCCAGCAGCTTACGGGTGACAGGTAGTAAAGAGACCCAGTACTTC.

This rearrangement joins TRBV7-9 to TRBJ2-2, with no clear D. Germline lookup yields CDR1 SEHNR and CDR2 FQNEAQ (reference sequence). The CDR3 has 15 residues. V was trimmed by 3 bases and J by 1 base, leaving 9 bases between them. DNA for the CDR3: TGTGCCAGCAGCTTTTCAGTACTGAACACCGGGGAGCTGTTTTTT. It specifies CASSFSVLNTGELFF.

In regard to this clone: Other DNA sequences in this sample translate to the same CDR3. The V call is TRBV18, the J call TRBJ1-4, with 7 bases matching TRBD1. V dropped 6 bases and J dropped 2; count of bases not matched to a gene: 3. Germline lookup yields CDR1 KGHSH and CDR2 LQKENI. The CDR3 runs 14 residues. The CDR3 sequence is CASSPGQTNEKLFF. CDR3 sequence (DNA): TGTGCCAGCTCCCCGGGACAGACTAATGAAAAACTGTTTTTT.

This clone was seen just once. The chain employs TRBV5-6 and TRBJ2-7, with 12 bases aligning to TRBD1. Trimming cost V 4 bases and J 6 bases; bases outside gene matches: 11. The CDR3 sequence is 16 residues long. Germline V lookup: CDR1 SGHDT, CDR2 YYEEEE. The CDR3 DNA follows: TGTGCCAGCAGCCGAGGAGGGACAGGGGGCTTTTCCGAGCAGTACTTC. Its translation: CASSRGGTGGFSEQYF. The full variable domain, its missing parts supplied by reference TRBV5-6 and TRBJ2-7, is DAGVTQSPTHLIKTRGQQVTLRCSPKSGHDTVSWYQQALGQGPQFIFQYYEEEERQRGNFPDRFSGHQFPNYSSELNVNALLLGDSALYLCASSRGGTGGFSEQYFGPGTRLTVT.

To note about this clone: Other DNA sequences of this sample code for an identical CDR3. J is TRBJ1-5 and V is TRBV28, with TRBD1 as a possible D gene (6 bases). The CDR3 is 13 residues long. Per germline, CDR1 MDHEN and CDR2 SYDVKM. Deletions cut 6 bases from V and 4 bases from J, with 10 bases between. Here the CDR3 reads CASRATGNQPQHF. CDR3 nucleotides: TGTGCCAGCAGGGCCACAGGGAATCAGCCCCAGCATTTT.

The chain has TRBV30 and TRBJ1-4, with D possibly being TRBD1 (6 bases). V lost 0 bases and J lost 8, with 13 bases in between. This CDR3 comprises 14 residues. Germline CDR1 and CDR2: GTSNPN and SVGIG (reference sequence). CDR3 nucleotide sequence: TGTGCCTGGAGTGTTCGGGGAAGGGGGGAAAAACTGTTTTTT. Its translation: CAWSVRGRGEKLFF.